This T cell receptor beta chain was identified during a study of CD8 T cells in ankylosing spondylitis. The study, taken as a whole, reports: Ankylosing spondylitis blood appeared to be characterized by a TCR beta motif of eight or nine highly homologous variants.

A single record per CDR3 protein comes from TCRdb applying MiXCR to the 5' RACE reads. The sample lists 750,000 to 850,000 distinct CDR3 sequences, about 11% occurring once. The CDR3 is 13 amino acids. V was clipped by 2 bases and J by 4 bases, with 9 bases between them. Germline assignment: CDR1 SGHDT and CDR2 YYEEEE. This clonotype was observed at least ten times. What it binds is unknown. The sample consisted of blood, either unsorted or a sorted T cell fraction (not recorded which). This rearrangement joins TRBV5-6 to TRBJ2-5; TRBD2 is a possible D gene (6 bases). The sequence derives from a male donor with ankylosing spondylitis. Here the CDR3 reads CASSFWEAETQYF. The CDR3 DNA follows: TGTGCCAGCAGCTTCTGGGAGGCAGAGACCCAGTACTTC.